A single sample is the source of the 17 T cell receptor beta chains below, sequenced in a study of T cell repertoires in cytomegalovirus infection. These receptors' antigens are unknown. TCRdb redid the calling of the reads with MiXCR, one entry per CDR3 protein. The sample holds more than 75,000 distinct CDR3 sequences; about 31% are singletons and the top ten take about three quarters. The material sequenced was CD8+ T cells from cultured PBMCs, taken from culture after CMV antigen stimulation. Receptors were obtained from a human donor in good health (CMV status not recorded). Some clones in this sample may be carry-over from other donors' samples.

The table lists this clonotype with a few counts. The V call is TRBV14, the J call TRBJ2-7, with D possibly matching TRBD2 (6 bases). Trimming stripped 2 bases from V and 0 bases from J, with 11 bases between. Germline CDR1 is SGHDN and CDR2 is FVKESK. This CDR3 has 15 amino acids. The CDR3 is CASSQLGLHSYEQYF. The CDR3 bases are TGTGCCAGCAGCCAATTGGGACTTCACTCCTACGAGCAGTACTTC.

V usage is TRBV25-1 and J usage is TRBJ1-5; D is perhaps TRBD1 (6 bases). The CDR3 loop spans 14 amino acids. Germline CDR1 reads MGHDK; CDR2 reads SYGVNS. V lost 3 bases to trimming and J lost 5 bases, with 11 bases between them. The CDR3 sequence: CASSDRGSDQPQHF. The CDR3 nucleotides are TGTGCCAGCAGTGACAGGGGCTCGGATCAGCCCCAGCATTTT.

As DNA, the CDR3 is TGTGCCAGCAGTTACTCGGCAGGGGTCGATGGCGGGGAGCTGTTTTTT. Its translation: CASSYSAGVDGGELFF. This sequence joins TRBV6-2 or TRBV6-3 and TRBJ2-2, with D possibly TRBD1 on 6 matching bases. The germline V gene encodes CDR1 MNHEY and CDR2 SVGEGT. CDR3 length equals 16 residues. Trimming took off 0 bases at V and 7 bases at J, with 15 bases between the two ends.

This clonotype was seen ten or more times. The chain combines TRBV5-6 with TRBJ1-1, with unresolved D. Trimming cost V 4 bases and J 8 bases, with 15 bases left between them. Germline V gene data show CDR1 as SGHDT and CDR2 as YYEEEE. This CDR3 has 13 residues. CDR3 DNA: TGTGCCAGCAGCGCAGACGACGGGGAAGAAGCTTTCTTT. This translates into CASSADDGEEAFF.

This clonotype has more than one count but fewer than ten. This sequence joins TRBV25-1 and TRBJ2-7; 7 bases agree with TRBD1. Trimming cost V 11 bases and J 5 bases; bases outside gene matches: 6. Germline CDR1 reads MGHDK; CDR2 reads SYGVNS. The CDR3 loop spans 11 amino acids. CDR3: CAGATGDEQYF. Written as DNA, the CDR3 is TGTGCCGGGGCCACAGGGGACGAGCAGTACTTC.

This CDR3 is CASAEGLALAEQYF. The CDR3 DNA reads TGCGCCAGCGCCGAGGGACTAGCCTTGGCCGAGCAGTACTTC. The chain has TRBV5-1 and TRBJ2-7, with 9 bases identical to TRBD2. Germline CDR1 is SGHRS and CDR2 is YFSETQ. This CDR3 contains 14 residues. V shed 7 bases, J shed 6 bases, and the junction held 11 bases outside the gene matches.

The chain couples TRBV28 to TRBJ2-5; a weak D match, TRBD2 (6 bases). V lost 5 bases, J lost 7 bases, and 14 bases lay in between. CDR1 and CDR2 (germline): MDHEN, SYDVKM. This CDR3 has 13 amino acids. CDR3 in DNA: TGTGCCAGCAGTCCCCTTCGGGAGTGGACCCAGTACTTC. Translating gives CASSPLREWTQYF.

There are a few counts of this clonotype. The J gene is TRBJ1-2, the V gene TRBV7-8; D is perhaps TRBD1 (5 bases). The length of the CDR3 is 14 residues. Germline V CDR1 and CDR2: SGHVS, FQNEAQ. The V end lost 5 bases, the J end lost 4 bases, and 14 bases lay between the germline ends. Here the CDR3 reads CASSLVRGSYGYTF. CDR3 sequence (DNA): TGTGCCAGCAGCCTAGTTCGGGGGAGCTATGGCTACACCTTC.

With respect to this clonotype: At one of its ends the junction is not consistent with the germline gene, which may arise from a read error. J is TRBJ1-2 and V is TRBV3-1; D is unresolved. Per germline, CDR1 LGHDT and CDR2 YNNKEL (reference sequence). CDR3 length equals 14 residues. Here the CDR3 DNA reads TGTGCCTGCAGCCAAGATCCCGAGACCTATGGCTACACCTTC. As protein: CACSQDPETYGYTF.

The V gene is TRBV5-6, the J gene TRBJ2-1; possibly TRBD1 for D (6 bases). The CDR3 totals 14 residues. Trimming stripped 0 bases from V and 4 bases from J, with 8 bases between. CDR1 is SGHDT and CDR2 is YYEEEE in the germline V gene. This CDR3 is CASSLGTEYNEQFF. CDR3 nucleotide sequence: TGTGCCAGCAGCTTGGGGACAGAGTACAATGAGCAGTTCTTC.

Ten or more counts support this clonotype. J is TRBJ2-1 and V is TRBV7-9, with D perhaps given as TRBD1 or TRBD2 (6 bases each). Per germline, CDR1 SEHNR and CDR2 FQNEAQ (reference sequence). Between the trimmed V and J ends, which lost 7 bases and 10 bases, there was a span of 14 bases. The CDR3 length is 12 residues. The CDR3 DNA is TGTGCCAGCAAGATGGGGGGCGAGGAGCAGTTCTTC. This codes for CASKMGGEEQFF.

This clonotype was seen once. A much bigger clone sits one base away, suggesting this may be a read error. The V gene is TRBV10-3, the J gene TRBJ1-5; D is possibly TRBD1 (5 bases). This CDR3 is 16 amino acids long. Germline-derived CDR1 and CDR2 are ENHRY and SYGVKD. This chain's CDR3 is CAISKSIRVWNQPQHF. The CDR3 DNA reads as TGTGCCATCAGTAAGTCGATCAGGGTTTGGAATCAGCCCCAGCATTTT.

This chain links TRBV2 with TRBJ2-7, with a possible D match to TRBD1 (5 bases). The germline V gene encodes CDR1 SNHLY and CDR2 FYNNEI. The CDR3 is 14 residues long. Trimming removed 0 bases at V and 2 bases at J, with 8 bases between. CDR3 amino acids: CASSEARTPYEQYF. CDR3 coding DNA: TGTGCCAGCAGTGAAGCGAGGACACCCTACGAGCAGTACTTC. Drawing the rest from reference TRBV2 and TRBJ2-7, the complete variable domain is EPEVTQTPSHQVTQMGQEVILRCVPISNHLYFYWYRQILGQKVEFLVSFYNNEISEKSEIFDDQFSVERPDGSNFTLKIRSTKLEDSAMYFCASSEARTPYEQYFGPGTRLTVT.

Of note for this clonotype: At one end the junction does not follow the germline gene, possibly because of a read error. This chain connects TRBV19 to TRBJ1-5; 8 bases match TRBD1. Germline assignment: CDR1 LNHDA and CDR2 SQIVND (reference sequence). This CDR3 is built from 14 residues. The CDR3 is CVSSPDRGGQPQHF. The DNA for the CDR3 is TGTGTCAGTAGTCCAGACAGGGGAGGCCAGCCCCAGCATTTT.

The CDR3 loop is CASSDGRLHF. The DNA for the CDR3 is TGTGCCAGCAGTGACGGGAGACTCCACTTT. The chain couples TRBV2 to TRBJ1-6; D unclear. Germline V gene sequence: CDR1 SNHLY, CDR2 FYNNEI. The CDR3 totals 10 residues. V was pared by 3 bases and J by 16 bases, with 7 bases between.

This clonotype occurred many times. CDR3 residues: CASSETGSMGAFF. CDR3 bases: TGTGCCAGCAGTGAAACAGGGTCGATGGGAGCTTTCTTT. The chain couples TRBV25-1 to TRBJ1-1, with a tentative D call TRBD1 (6 bases). Germline-derived CDR1 and CDR2 are MGHDK and SYGVNS. The CDR3 contains 13 residues. V lost 2 bases, J lost 10 bases, and 14 bases lay in between.

As concerns this clonotype: Just one base apart from a much larger clone, this may be a read error. The V gene is TRBV12-3 or TRBV12-4, the J gene TRBJ2-2; 7 bases agree with TRBD2. The V and J ends lost 5 bases and 5 bases, in that order; junction bases with no gene match: 11. This CDR3 has 16 residues. The CDR3 sequence is CASSPPGLHMTGELFF. CDR3 bases: TGTGCCAGCAGTCCACCGGGACTACATATGACCGGGGAGCTGTTTTTT.